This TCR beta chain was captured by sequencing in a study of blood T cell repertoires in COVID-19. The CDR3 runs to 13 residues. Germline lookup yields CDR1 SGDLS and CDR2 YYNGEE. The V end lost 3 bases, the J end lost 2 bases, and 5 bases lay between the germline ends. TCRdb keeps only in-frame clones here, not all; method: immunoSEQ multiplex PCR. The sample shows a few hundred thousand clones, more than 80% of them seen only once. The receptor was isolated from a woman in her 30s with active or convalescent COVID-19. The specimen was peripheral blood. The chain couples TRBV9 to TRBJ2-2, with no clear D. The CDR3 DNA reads TGTGCCAGCAGCGGGGCCAACACCGGGGAGCTGTTTTTT. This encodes CASSGANTGELFF.